Below, 5 T cell receptor beta chains from the same sample are listed, as sequenced in a study of radiotherapy plus CTLA-4 blockade in lung cancer. Some clones are missing from TCRdb's copy, which holds only in-frame ones; the method was immunoSEQ multiplex PCR. The sample contains roughly 50,000 clones, approximately 84% of which appear only once. The sequencing used peripheral blood, collected from a patient treated with radiotherapy plus ipilimumab. The receptors were sampled from a human donor with non-small cell lung cancer whose response to radiotherapy plus ipilimumab could not be evaluated.

This chain joins TRBV7-2 and TRBJ1-1; D is undetermined. The CDR3 has 14 residues. In germline, CDR1 is SGHTA, CDR2 FQGNSA. V lost 5 bases and J 0 bases, leaving 10 bases between the germline ends. The CDR3 protein is CASSPRALNTEAFF. CDR3 DNA: TGTGCCAGCAGCCCTCGAGCCCTGAACACTGAAGCTTTCTTT.

The chain uses TRBV2 and TRBJ2-2, with D possibly TRBD2 on 5 matching bases. V lost 0 bases, J lost 9 bases, and 11 bases lay in between. The CDR3 has 14 amino acids. CDR1 is SNHLY, CDR2 FYNNEI, per germline. The CDR3, as DNA: TGTGCCAGCAGTGAAGCTTCCGGGGTCCGGGAGCTGTTTTTT. It codes for CASSEASGVRELFF.

This chain joins TRBV6-6 and TRBJ1-1, with 7 bases aligning to TRBD1. This CDR3 is 16 amino acids long. V lost 7 bases and J lost 1; bases outside the gene matches: 12. The germline V gene has CDR1 MNHNY and CDR2 SVGAGI (reference sequence). Written as DNA, the CDR3 is TGTGCCAGCACAAGACAGGGCGGTACTGCGAACACTGAAGCTTTCTTT. Translated, it gives CASTRQGGTANTEAFF.

The chain links TRBV21-1 to TRBJ2-3; TRBD1 reflects the table's D call only, with no check against the DNA. TRBV21-1 is an annotated pseudogene. CDR3 size: 15 residues. CDR3 in amino acids: CASSSRDRATDTQYF. The CDR3 DNA follows: TGTGCCAGCAGCAGCCGGGACAGGGCCACAGATACGCAGTATTTT.

The genes are TRBV6-5 and TRBJ1-1; 7 bases are shared with TRBD1. The CDR3 loop spans 13 amino acids. Germline V CDR1 and CDR2: MNHEY, SVGAGI. Trimming cost V 7 bases and J 5 bases; bases outside gene matches: 7. DNA for the CDR3: TGTGCCAGCAAGTACAGGGGTCGGACTGAAGCTTTCTTT. As protein: CASKYRGRTEAFF.